This TCR beta chain comes out of a study of T-cell memory formation after mild COVID-19. Study-wide results and limits: Clones contracting across day 15 to 85 had a balanced CD4/CD8 profile; later expanding clones leaned CD4+. Unconfirmed was the SARS-CoV-2 specificity of second-wave clones that peaked on day 37.

TCRdb analysed the 5' RACE reads with MiXCR anew, one entry per CDR3 protein. The sample carries about 400,000 distinct CDR3 sequences, approximately 15% recorded once. This clonotype turned up a few times. What it binds is not known. Looked up from germline, CDR1 is MNHEY and CDR2 is SVGEGT. V gave up 5 bases and J gave up 2 bases, with 15 bases separating them. CDR3 length: 15 residues. The chain recombines TRBV6-2 or TRBV6-3 with TRBJ2-5; TRBD2 is a possible D gene (6 bases). Sequencing input: PBMCs or a T cell subset sorted from them (not recorded which). This receptor was obtained from a man younger than 30 who had mild COVID-19 (a few samples of this study predate the infection). Cell type and time point are not known. The CDR3 region has the DNA TGTGCCAGCAGTACCCCGTTGGAGGGGCAAGAGACCCAGTACTTC. This translates into CASSTPLEGQETQYF.